One and the same sample provided the 20 T cell receptor beta chains below, sequenced in a study of spatial heterogeneity in lung cancer. As to time point: sample taken at primary tumor resection. Whole RNA, isolated from tumor, nontumor lung or frozen PBMC, was sequenced without prior sorting. In TCRdb, the 5' RACE reads were re-called with MiXCR into one record per CDR3 protein. The sample shows about 82,000 distinct CDR3 sequences, 10% to 15% of them seen only once. The specimen comprised PBMCs, sampled at surgery. The source is a male donor with early-stage non-small cell lung cancer.

This clonotype has ten or more counts. The chain's CDR3 is CASSSGLAAHYEQYF. As DNA, the CDR3 is TGTGCCAGCAGCTCGGGACTAGCGGCCCACTACGAGCAGTACTTC. This chain uses TRBV7-2 with TRBJ2-7; 11 nucleotides agree with TRBD2. The ends lost 4 bases at V and 3 bases at J; junction bases unmatched: 5. The length of the CDR3 is 15 residues. Germline V lookup: CDR1 SGHTA, CDR2 FQGNSA.

This clonotype was seen ten or more times. J is TRBJ1-5 and V is TRBV5-6, with 10 positions matching TRBD1. Germline-derived CDR1 and CDR2 are SGHDT and YYEEEE. CDR3 length: 15 residues. V was pared by 3 bases and J by 5 bases, with 5 bases of the junction left unmatched. In DNA form, the CDR3 reads TGTGCCAGCAGCTCCGGGACAGGGGCTTATCAGCCCCAGCATTTT. Encoded protein: CASSSGTGAYQPQHF.

The chain is built from TRBV20-1 and TRBJ2-5, with D possibly matching TRBD2 (6 bases). V was pared by 2 bases and J by 4 bases, with 17 bases between. CDR1 and CDR2 (germline): DFQATT, SNEGSKA (reference sequence). This CDR3 region has 15 residues. CDR3 sequence reads: CSARSPLASAETQYF. Written as DNA, the CDR3 is TGCAGTGCTAGATCCCCACTGGCTAGCGCAGAGACCCAGTACTTC.

This clonotype was seen only a few times. The chain employs TRBV7-7 and TRBJ2-3; TRBD2 is a possible D gene (5 bases). Germline loops: CDR1 SSHAT, CDR2 FNYEAQ (reference sequence). The CDR3 is 14 amino acids. The V and J ends lost 5 bases and 2 bases respectively, with 11 bases between them. CDR3 sequence: CASSPEGYTDTQYF. DNA of the CDR3: TGTGCCAGCAGCCCTGAGGGTTACACAGATACGCAGTATTTT.

This clonotype came up a few times. V gene TRBV5-1 combines with J gene TRBJ2-6; the D gene is possibly TRBD2 (6 bases). The CDR3 runs to 15 residues. Germline values: CDR1 SGHRS, CDR2 YFSETQ. With 4 bases removed from V and 3 bases from J, the gap between germline ends came to 11 bases. The DNA for the CDR3 is TGCGCCAGCAGCCAAGCGGGTTTTGGGGCCAACGTCCTGACTTTC. As protein: CASSQAGFGANVLTF. The variable domain in full, completed from reference TRBV5-1 and TRBJ2-6, reads KAGVTQTPRYLIKTRGQQVTLSCSPISGHRSVSWYQQTPGQGLQFLFEYFSETQRNKGNFPGRFSGRQFSNSRSEMNVSTLELGDSALYLCASSQAGFGANVLTFGAGSRLTVL.

The V call is TRBV29-1, the J call TRBJ2-7; D perhaps matches TRBD1 (5 bases). V lost 8 bases to trimming and J lost 1 base, with 12 bases between them. Germline lookup yields CDR1 SQVTM and CDR2 ANQGSEA. CDR3 length: 12 amino acids. CDR3 sequence reads: CSIKGESYEQYF. In DNA form, the CDR3 reads TGCAGCATAAAAGGGGAATCCTACGAGCAGTACTTC.

This clonotype was detected many times. The chain is built from TRBV6-1 and TRBJ1-5; D is ambiguous. CDR3 length: 15 amino acids. CDR1 MNHNS and CDR2 SASEGT come from the germline V gene. The V and J ends lost 2 bases and 4 bases respectively, with 12 bases between them. This chain's CDR3 is CASSEFSVGNQPQHF. The CDR3, as DNA: TGTGCCAGCAGTGAATTTTCCGTAGGGAATCAGCCCCAGCATTTT.

In its sample, this clonotype was seen many times. The chain employs TRBV4-2 and TRBJ1-5; the D is unclear. The CDR3 sequence is 14 residues long. Germline V gene data show CDR1 as LGHNA and CDR2 as YNFKEQ. V lost 4 bases and J 5 bases, leaving 12 bases between the germline ends. CDR3 protein: CASSLQGEDQPQHF. In DNA, the CDR3 is TGTGCCAGCAGCCTCCAAGGAGAAGATCAGCCCCAGCATTTT.

The chain carries TRBV2 and TRBJ1-2; D is unresolved. The CDR3 contains 13 residues. The germline CDR1 and CDR2 sequences are SNHLY and FYNNEI. Trimming pared 7 bases from V and 0 bases from J, leaving 9 bases between. The CDR3 loop reads CASMESPNYGYTF. CDR3 nucleotides: TGTGCCAGCATGGAAAGCCCTAACTATGGCTACACCTTC.

This clonotype was recorded a few times. This chain links TRBV27 with TRBJ1-2; D is unclear. The CDR3 contains 13 residues. Trimming shortened V by 1 base and J by 8 bases, and 11 bases separated the two germline ends. Per the germline V gene, CDR1 is MNHEY and CDR2 is SMNVEV (reference sequence). The CDR3 DNA is TGTGCCAGCAGTTTATTCCCCAGTTGGGGCTACACCTTC. This sequence encodes CASSLFPSWGYTF.

The genes are TRBV29-1 and TRBJ2-6; D possibly corresponds to TRBD1 (5 bases). Trimming took 4 bases from V and 2 from J, leaving 12 bases between them. The CDR3 consists of 15 residues. Germline assignment: CDR1 SQVTM and CDR2 ANQGSEA. The CDR3 sequence is CSVVIRGPGANVLTF. The CDR3 coding sequence is TGCAGCGTTGTAATTAGGGGTCCTGGGGCCAACGTCCTGACTTTC.

In this sample, this clonotype turned up many times. The chain carries TRBV20-1 and TRBJ1-6; tentative D call: TRBD1 (6 bases). The V gene's germline CDR1 is DFQATT and CDR2 SNEGSKA (reference sequence). CDR3 length equals 15 residues. Trimming shortened V by 3 bases and J by 5 bases, and 14 bases separated the two germline ends. In nucleotides, the CDR3 is TGCAGTGCTAGGGGGGCCGTCGGAGATAATTCACCCCTCCACTTT. It translates to CSARGAVGDNSPLHF.

This clonotype was seen many times. This sequence joins TRBV10-3 and TRBJ2-4; TRBD2 agrees at 7 bases. The CDR3 loop spans 18 amino acids. Germline CDR1 ENHRY, CDR2 SYGVKD. The V and J ends lost 2 bases and 0 bases, in that order; junction bases with no gene match: 10. The CDR3 DNA reads TGTGCCATCAGTGAGACTAGCGCGACCCGTCTAGCCAAAAACATTCAGTACTTC. Its translation is CAISETSATRLAKNIQYF.

The rearrangement links TRBV5-1 to TRBJ2-1; D might be TRBD1 (5 bases). Trimming removed 2 bases at V and 2 bases at J, with 11 bases between. CDR3 size: 15 residues. From germline, CDR1 is SGHRS and CDR2 YFSETQ. In DNA, the CDR3 is TGCGCCAGCAGCTTAGTAGGGGATACCTACAATGAGCAGTTCTTC. This sequence encodes CASSLVGDTYNEQFF.

In this sample, this clonotype turned up a few times. The chain couples TRBV12-3 or TRBV12-4 to TRBJ1-2; D may be TRBD1 (5 bases). Deletions cut 6 bases from V and 5 bases from J, with 13 bases between. The CDR3 length is 13 residues. The CDR3 region has the DNA TGTGCCAGCAGCCCAGACAGTACTTATGGCTACACCTTC. Encoded protein: CASSPDSTYGYTF.

This clonotype was detected a few times. The J gene is TRBJ1-5, the V gene TRBV10-3, with no clear D. Trimming cost V 10 bases and J 0 bases, with 19 bases left between them. The CDR3 spans 16 residues. CDR1 and CDR2 from the germline V gene are ENHRY and SYGVKD. The CDR3 loop is CATKRSGDYSNQPQHF. DNA of the CDR3: TGTGCCACCAAGAGAAGTGGGGATTATAGCAATCAGCCCCAGCATTTT.

This chain connects TRBV5-4 to TRBJ2-7; 7 nucleotides line up with TRBD1. V gave up 2 bases and J gave up 2 bases; unmatched junction bases: 4. The CDR3 runs 14 residues. Germline CDR1 reads SGHNT; CDR2 reads YYREEE (reference sequence). This chain's CDR3 is CASSFGTAAYEQYF. The CDR3 bases are TGTGCCAGCAGCTTCGGGACAGCCGCCTACGAGCAGTACTTC.

The chain has TRBV7-9 and TRBJ1-1, with D maybe TRBD1 (5 bases). The CDR3 is 13 amino acids. The ends were cut back, 1 base at V and 7 bases at J, with 10 bases in the middle. Germline CDR1 and CDR2: SEHNR and FQNEAQ (reference sequence). The CDR3 region is CASSLDGTDEAFF. The CDR3, as DNA: TGTGCCAGCAGCTTAGACGGGACGGATGAAGCTTTCTTT.

This chain uses TRBV20-1 with TRBJ2-1, with 13 bases fitting TRBD2. CDR1 is DFQATT and CDR2 is SNEGSKA in the germline V gene (reference sequence). The CDR3 runs to 17 residues. After removal of 6 bases from V and 7 bases from J, the junction contained 15 bases not matched to a gene. This CDR3 reads CSAPRPTLAGGLNEQFF. The CDR3, as DNA: TGCAGTGCCCCCCGGCCGACACTAGCGGGGGGGCTTAATGAGCAGTTCTTC.

The chain links TRBV29-1 to TRBJ2-2, with a weak D call TRBD2 (6 bases). Germline values: CDR1 SQVTM, CDR2 ANQGSEA. Trimming removed 1 base at V and 7 bases at J, with 13 bases between. This CDR3 is 14 amino acids long. In nucleotides, the CDR3 is TGCAGCGTTGAAGGCGGTCGGAGGGACGGGGAGCTGTTTTTT. It specifies CSVEGGRRDGELFF.